The entry that follows covers one T cell receptor beta chain sequence. Its recognized antigen is unknown. Base qualities are not recorded, but no much larger clone differs from it by a single base. Library method: the immunoSEQ multiplex PCR assay. Adaptive Biotechnologies handled the TCRB amplification, library preparation, sequencing and preliminary bioinformatics at Survey level resolution. The authors' analysis ran thus. Clonality was computed in R as 1 minus normalized Shannon entropy; the Gini index was calculated with the R package ineq. Overlap score was the summed counts of shared sequences divided by total counts of all sequences in both compared samples. Fisher's exact test, with an assumed theoretical repertoire of 10^7 TCRB sequences, was used to assess the significance of shared clonotypes. TCRdb took this table from immuneACCESS and kept in-frame rearrangements with V and J called. Such tables lack part of the clones; where checked against another copy, unresolved V genes explain under half of the gap, and the rest is unexplained. V, J and clone size derive from that table, while D and trimming were established from the DNA sequence. The sample profile shows some 5,100 clones; over 80% of them were found once. Less than 0.75% of the sample goes to the ten largest clones.

The sample comes from a study of follicular helper T cells after annual influenza vaccination (dated by TCRdb to between 2016 and 2019). Background for the entire study: After each seasonal influenza vaccination, blood samples were collected on days 0, 7 and 28. Some subjects were followed across successive annual vaccinations spanning the 2013-2014, 2014-2015 and 2015-2016 seasons to study recall of cTfh clones. Multi-year samples were available from six subjects, with four subjects covering two vaccination seasons and two subjects covering three seasons. One week after vaccination, a second recruited cohort of 11 to 12 subjects (Table S1) displayed a similar ICOS+CD38+ cTfh response. The 2013-2014 samples were cryopreserved, while the 2015 samples were processed right after collection.

In light of the paper, this sample's time point label describes: 2015-2016 season, pre-vaccination. Adults received seasonal inactivated influenza vaccine (Fluvarix), and TCRB sequencing tracked sorted blood CD4 subsets before and after vaccination. To be eligible, subjects had to be community-dwelling and could not have received an influenza vaccine during the previous 6 months. Exclusions included influenza vaccine contraindications, substance abuse, HIV/AIDS, active malignancy, immunomodulatory medication and active illness such as respiratory infection. At each time point, about 35 to 110 mL of blood was collected. PBMC were isolated using Ficoll-Paque PLUS or SepMate separation. CXCR5- memory CD4 T cells were sorted as a comparison non-Tfh subset. Before DNA was extracted, the cell subsets were sorted from PBMC using a BD FACS Aria. The investigation overall reported the following: Day 7 ICOS+CD38+ clones were most often found later in ICOS-CD38- cTfh, suggesting that subset may serve as a memory reservoir. ICOS+CD38+ cTfh clonality correlated with the frequency of that population, and its change correlated with the change in circulating plasmablast frequency. Undersampling of the much larger non-cTfh compartments could not be excluded when assessing influenza clone enrichment. Because only roughly 9.5-20% of the analyzed cells gave productive TCRB sequences, there was no way to sample rare clonotypes. Successive annual vaccinations recalled a recurring oligoclonal ICOS+CD38+ cTfh response that included tetramer and AIM influenza-specific clonotypes.

Trimming leaves V shorter by 5 bases and J shorter by 4 bases, with the junction holding 15 bases beyond the gene matches. CDR1 is given as SGHTA and CDR2 as FQGTGA, both from the germline V gene. The CDR3 spans 18 residues, from the cysteine through the phenylalanine. Only the CDR3 region is kept as DNA, spanning 54 bases read in frame from base 1. In this chain, TRBV7-3 is recombined with TRBJ2-3; TRBD2 lines up with 10 middle nucleotides. The sequences come from CXCR5- memory CD4+ T cells sorted from blood, collected on the day of influenza vaccination. According to the study, the label for this sample's cell subset or site signals: CXCR5- memory CD4 T cells. This TCR was sampled from an adult who received the influenza vaccine. This receptor carries the CDR3 CASSAASGGPRDPDTQYF. The DNA sequence is TGTGCCAGCAGCGCGGCTAGCGGGGGCCCACGGGATCCAGATACGCAGTATTTT.